The 10 T cell receptor beta chains listed next were all sequenced from one sample in a study of beta chain features in type 1 diabetes. Since all of the isolated RNA was reverse transcribed, expressed TCRB transcripts were what got sequenced. Repertoires were generated with immunoSEQ multiplex PCR, while TCRdb's copy carries only in-frame clones and drops some. In the table there are roughly 330,000 clones, roughly 13% of which are singletons. Antigens of these TCRs are unknown. Study outcomes and limitations: Shortening of TCRB CDR3s, moderate but significant, appeared in all four CD4+ subsets of Type 1 diabetes patients.

Sequenced material: naive CD4+ T cells from blood. The receptors stem from a woman under 30 with type 1 diabetes.

This chain connects TRBV14 to TRBJ2-7; 11 nucleotides agree with TRBD2. Germline lookup yields CDR1 SGHDN and CDR2 FVKESK. The CDR3 sequence is 17 residues long. V gave up 1 base and J gave up 4 bases; unmatched junction bases: 9. For the CDR3, the DNA is TGTGCCAGCAGCCAAGCCTTCTCGACTAGCGGGATATACGAGCAGTACTTC. This sequence encodes CASSQAFSTSGIYEQYF.

DNA for the CDR3: TGTGCCAGCTCACCCCCAACAGCAAACGAGCAGTACGTC. It translates to CASSPPTANEQYV. The chain is built from TRBV18 and TRBJ2-7, with D unclear. CDR3 size: 13 residues. V shed 3 bases and J shed 5 bases, with 11 bases lying between them. Germline assignment: CDR1 KGHSH and CDR2 LQKENI.

A few counts support this clone. This chain links TRBV30 with TRBJ1-5; tentative D call: TRBD1 (6 bases). Germline V lookup: CDR1 GTSNPN, CDR2 SVGIG (reference sequence). The CDR3 is made up of 14 amino acids. Trimming left V 2 bases short and J 8 bases short, with 16 bases between. The CDR3 DNA reads as TGTGCCTGGAGTTTGGACAGCTCCCCGGAGCCCCAGCATTTT. It translates to CAWSLDSSPEPQHF.

This clone was detected only a few times. The V call is TRBV11-2, the J call TRBJ1-1, with D possibly being TRBD1 (5 bases). The CDR3 sequence is 14 residues long. The V gene lost 5 bases and the J gene lost 4 bases, with 14 bases spanning the gap. CDR1 is SGHAT, CDR2 FQNNGV, per germline. CDR3 sequence reads: CASSADGGSTEAFF. In DNA, the CDR3 is TGTGCCAGCAGCGCAGACGGGGGGAGCACTGAAGCTTTCTTT.

The CDR3 DNA follows: TGTGCCAGCAGAGTGGGACAGGGCGAATCAGATACGCAGTATTTT. It translates to CASRVGQGESDTQYF. The chain couples TRBV28 to TRBJ2-3; 9 positions match TRBD1. CDR1 is MDHEN, CDR2 SYDVKM, per germline. The CDR3 loop spans 15 amino acids. V was pared by 6 bases and J by 4 bases, with 8 bases of the junction left unmatched. The full variable domain, in which reference TRBV28 and TRBJ2-3 provide the parts outside the CDR3, is DVKVTQSSRYLVKRTGEKVFLECVQDMDHENMFWYRQDPGLGLRLIYFSYDVKMKEKGDIPEGYSVSREKKERFSLILESASTNQTSMYLCASRVGQGESDTQYFGPGTRLTVL.

This clone was detected only a few times. The chain couples TRBV7-9 to TRBJ1-1; TRBD1 is a possible D gene (5 bases). Looked up from germline, CDR1 is SEHNR and CDR2 is FQNEAQ (reference sequence). This CDR3 contains 14 residues. Trimming cost V 5 bases and J 1 base, with 11 bases left between them. The CDR3 bases are TGTGCCAGCAGCCTCAGGGAGGGGAACACTGAAGCTTTCTTT. It encodes CASSLREGNTEAFF. Supplemented by reference TRBV7-9 and TRBJ1-1, the full variable domain reads DTGVSQNPRHKITKRGQNVTFRCDPISEHNRLYWYRQTLGQGPEFLTYFQNEAQLEKSRLLSDRFSAERPKGSFSTLEIQRTEQGDSAMYLCASSLREGNTEAFFGQGTRLTVV.

V gene TRBV6-6 combines with J gene TRBJ2-3; 7 bases match TRBD1. The CDR3 covers 15 residues. Germline V gene sequence: CDR1 MNHNY, CDR2 SVGAGI (reference sequence). Trimming at V came to 6 bases and at J to 3 bases, leaving 9 bases not matched to a gene. The CDR3 loop reads CASRSTGQQTDTQYF. The DNA for the CDR3 is TGTGCCAGCAGGAGCACGGGACAGCAAACAGATACGCAGTATTTT.

This clone was recorded a few times. The V call is TRBV5-1, the J call TRBJ2-3; the D gene is possibly TRBD1 (5 bases). The CDR3 has 14 residues. Germline assignment: CDR1 SGHRS and CDR2 YFSETQ. V was cut by 0 bases and J by 2 bases, with 7 bases left in between. CDR3 in amino acids: CASSLGQTTDTQYF. The CDR3 DNA reads as TGCGCCAGCAGCTTGGGACAGACCACAGATACGCAGTATTTT.

The chain carries TRBV2 and TRBJ2-4, with 8 bases lining up with TRBD1. The CDR3 covers 15 residues. V shed 0 bases and J 6 bases; nucleotides not matched to a gene: 4. The germline V gene has CDR1 SNHLY and CDR2 FYNNEI. The CDR3 DNA reads as TGTGCCAGCAGTGAAGCGCAGGGGGCGGGAAACATTCAGTACTTC. Its protein is CASSEAQGAGNIQYF. Full variable domain (rest looked up from reference TRBV2 and TRBJ2-4): EPEVTQTPSHQVTQMGQEVILRCVPISNHLYFYWYRQILGQKVEFLVSFYNNEISEKSEIFDDQFSVERPDGSNFTLKIRSTKLEDSAMYFCASSEAQGAGNIQYFGAGTRLSVL.

The CDR3 loop is CASSRTGGEKLFF. For the CDR3, the DNA is TGTGCCAGCAGTAGGACAGGGGGCGAAAAACTGTTTTTT. The chain combines TRBV6-5 with TRBJ1-4, with 11 bases fitting TRBD1. V lost 5 bases, J lost 8 bases, and 1 base stayed unmatched. Germline CDR1 MNHEY, CDR2 SVGAGI. This CDR3 spans 13 amino acids.